This T cell receptor (beta chain) derives from a study of T cell responses to AZD1222 COVID-19 vaccine. Study-wide results and limits: Seropositive AZD1222 recipients at baseline numbered only six or seven. The donor group comprised mostly white British people and more females; the analysis possibly underestimated clonal diversity.

Profiling relied on immunoSEQ multiplex PCR, and the TCRdb table lists in-frame clones only, not all of them. The sample consists of 100,000 or so clones, nearly 90% of them appearing once. About this clone: Its antigen is not identified.

The CDR3 runs to 17 residues. The V segment lost 6 bases and the J segment 4 bases; nucleotides outside the gene matches: 12. CDR1 and CDR2 (germline): ENHRY, SYGVKD. This chain joins TRBV10-3 and TRBJ2-7; 13 positions agree with TRBD2. This sequence originates from an adult who received the AZD1222 COVID-19 vaccine. The specimen comprised peripheral blood, sampled 28 days after the second AZD1222 dose. CDR3 DNA: TGTGCCATCAGAGAAGCTTCCGGGACTAGCGGGAAGTACGAGCAGTACTTC. Protein sequence: CAIREASGTSGKYEQYF.